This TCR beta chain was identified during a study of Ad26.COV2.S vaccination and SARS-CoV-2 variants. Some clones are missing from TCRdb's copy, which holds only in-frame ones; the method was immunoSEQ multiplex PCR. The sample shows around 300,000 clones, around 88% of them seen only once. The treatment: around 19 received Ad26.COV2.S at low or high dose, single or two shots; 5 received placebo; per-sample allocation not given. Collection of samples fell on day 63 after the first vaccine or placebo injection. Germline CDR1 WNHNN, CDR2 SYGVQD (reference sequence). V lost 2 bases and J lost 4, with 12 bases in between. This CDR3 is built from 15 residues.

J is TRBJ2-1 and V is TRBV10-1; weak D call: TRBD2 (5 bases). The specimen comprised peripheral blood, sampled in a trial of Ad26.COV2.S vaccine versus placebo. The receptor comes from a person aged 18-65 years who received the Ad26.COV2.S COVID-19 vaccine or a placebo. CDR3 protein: CASSETGLSYNEQFF. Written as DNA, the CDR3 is TGCGCCAGCAGTGAGACCGGACTGTCATACAATGAGCAGTTCTTC.